Presented here are 16 T cell receptor beta chains from one specimen sequenced in a study of regulatory T cells in long-lasting Graves disease. Library construction for TCR beta used iRepertoire HTBI primers and Arm-PCR of CDR3 regions. TCRdb re-called the multiplex PCR reads through MiXCR, storing one row per CDR3 protein. The sample comprises 500,000 to 800,000 distinct CDR3 sequences, roughly 30% of which are singletons, and about two fifths rests with the top ten. Time point of the sample: persistent/refractory GD, antithyroid drugs over 5 years with positive TRAb. Extracted PBMC RNA gave rise to the TCR library. The material sequenced was peripheral blood mononuclear cells (PBMCs), taken when the disease was refractory, from a patient treated with antithyroid drugs. Receptors originate from a female donor with Graves disease.

This clonotype has only a few counts. V usage is TRBV6-1 and J usage is TRBJ1-4; D is ambiguous. V was clipped by 7 bases and J by 0 bases, with 6 bases between them. CDR3 length equals 13 residues. Per the germline V gene, CDR1 is MNHNS and CDR2 is SASEGT. DNA for the CDR3: TGTGCCAGCACGAGAACAACTAATGAAAAACTGTTTTTT. Protein sequence: CASTRTTNEKLFF.

The chain joins TRBV4-1 to TRBJ2-7; TRBD2 agrees at 9 bases. V lost 1 base and J lost 0; bases outside the gene matches: 4. The germline gives CDR1 MGHRA, CDR2 YSYEKL. The CDR3 extends over 16 amino acids. The chain's CDR3 is CASSQVSGSSSYEQYF. For the CDR3, the DNA is TGCGCCAGCAGCCAAGTTAGCGGGAGTAGCTCCTACGAGCAGTACTTC.

J is TRBJ2-2 and V is TRBV20-1, with TRBD1 as a possible D gene (6 bases). Trimming took 6 bases from V and 6 from J, leaving 14 bases between them. The CDR3 length is 13 residues. Germline V lookup: CDR1 DFQATT, CDR2 SNEGSKA (reference sequence). In DNA form, the CDR3 reads TGCAGTGCAAGGCACAGGGCTCCCGGGGAGCTGTTTTTT. Translating it yields CSARHRAPGELFF.

The chain links TRBV19 to TRBJ1-1; D uncertain. V dropped 7 bases and J dropped 0 bases, with 12 bases sitting between them. This CDR3 has 14 amino acids. Germline V gene lookup returns CDR1 LNHDA and CDR2 SQIVND (reference sequence). This chain's CDR3 is CASTLDTLNTEAFF. CDR3 coding DNA: TGTGCCAGTACCCTCGACACCTTGAACACTGAAGCTTTCTTT.

Details on this clonotype: A read error may produce the germline difference seen at one junction end. The V and J genes are TRBV28 and TRBJ1-5; TRBD1 might be the D (5 bases). From germline, CDR1 is MDHEN and CDR2 SYDVKM. The CDR3 runs 13 residues. This chain's CDR3 is CASTLTGRSSGAF. CDR3 DNA sequence: TGTGCCAGCACTCTCACGGGAAGGTCCTCTGGGGCTTTT.

The sample holds a few counts of this clonotype. This chain connects TRBV29-1 to TRBJ2-7, with D perhaps being TRBD1 or TRBD2 (6 bases each). Trimming cost V 7 bases and J 5 bases, with 18 bases left between them. This CDR3 is 13 amino acids long. Germline CDR1 SQVTM, CDR2 ANQGSEA. The CDR3, as DNA: TGCAGCGGAAGCCTAGGGGGGACTGACGAGCAGTACTTC. Its protein product is CSGSLGGTDEQYF.

This clonotype was found a few times. This chain links TRBV12-3 or TRBV12-4 with TRBJ2-5; D is undetermined. V shed 3 bases and J shed 3 bases, with 17 bases lying between them. The CDR3 length is 16 residues. In DNA, the CDR3 is TGTGCCAGCAGTTTGGGCAGGATCGTCTTCAAAGAGACCCAGTACTTC. This gives the protein CASSLGRIVFKETQYF.

The rearrangement uses TRBV28 and TRBJ1-5; D may be TRBD1 (6 bases). Per germline, CDR1 MDHEN and CDR2 SYDVKM. V shed 2 bases and J shed 6 bases, with 11 bases lying between them. The CDR3 consists of 14 residues. This CDR3 reads CASSLGGATQPQHF. The CDR3 nucleotides read TGTGCCAGCAGTTTAGGGGGGGCTACTCAGCCCCAGCATTTT.

This clonotype was seen repeatedly, ten times or more. The V and J genes are TRBV7-9 and TRBJ2-5, with 7 bases fitting TRBD2. Germline assignment: CDR1 SEHNR and CDR2 FQNEAQ (reference sequence). There are 15 residues in the CDR3. V shed 4 bases, J shed 5 bases, and the junction held 10 bases outside the gene matches. DNA for the CDR3: TGTGCCAGCAGCTCCCGGGGGGAGGGTCCGGAGACCCAGTACTTC. The encoded protein is CASSSRGEGPETQYF.

This chain connects TRBV20-1 to TRBJ1-6, with D perhaps TRBD1 (5 bases). The CDR3 is made up of 15 amino acids. From germline, CDR1 is DFQATT and CDR2 SNEGSKA (reference sequence). The germline V and J ends were trimmed by 3 bases and 1 base, with 10 bases remaining between them. CDR3 protein: CSARTDRSYNSPLHF. In DNA form, the CDR3 reads TGCAGTGCTAGGACAGACCGTTCCTATAATTCACCCCTCCACTTT.

This clonotype was seen a few times. The chain couples TRBV6-1 to TRBJ1-4; tentatively, D is TRBD1 (5 bases). CDR1 and CDR2 from the germline V gene are MNHNS and SASEGT. CDR3 length: 14 residues. CDR3 region: CDPSPGTNNEKLFF. CDR3 bases: TGTGACCCAAGTCCCGGGACTAATAATGAAAAACTGTTTTTT.

The gene calls are TRBV5-1 and TRBJ1-1; D not resolved. Trimming stripped 2 bases from V and 0 bases from J, with 14 bases between. The V gene's germline CDR1 is SGHRS and CDR2 YFSETQ. CDR3 size: 16 residues. The CDR3 nucleotides read TGCGCCAGCAGCTTTAGGGATCCACAGTTGAACACTGAAGCTTTCTTT. It specifies CASSFRDPQLNTEAFF.

The gene calls are TRBV28 and TRBJ1-1; D gene uncertain. The ends were cut back, 8 bases at V and 1 base at J, with 11 bases in the middle. CDR1 and CDR2 (germline): MDHEN, SYDVKM. This CDR3 has 13 amino acids. CDR3 residues: CASGGTSNTEAFF. The CDR3 DNA reads as TGTGCCAGCGGTGGCACCTCGAACACTGAAGCTTTCTTT.

J is TRBJ1-2 and V is TRBV19, with 8 bases matching TRBD1. CDR1 and CDR2 from the germline V gene are LNHDA and SQIVND (reference sequence). V was pared by 5 bases and J by 4 bases, with 9 bases of the junction left unmatched. The CDR3 runs to 15 residues. CDR3 loop: CASSANRGSSYGYTF. DNA for the CDR3: TGTGCCAGTAGTGCCAACAGGGGGAGTTCCTATGGCTACACCTTC.

This clonotype was seen repeatedly, ten times or more. The rearrangement links TRBV12-3 or TRBV12-4 to TRBJ2-7; 7 nucleotides agree with TRBD1. This CDR3 is built from 13 residues. V lost 4 bases to trimming and J lost 0 bases; unmatched junction nucleotides: 0. The CDR3 region has the DNA TGTGCCAGCAGTTCAGGGGGCTCCTACGAGCAGTACTTC. It yields the protein CASSSGGSYEQYF.

A word on this clonotype: This may be a read error, as it is one base from a much larger clone. The chain uses TRBV2 and TRBJ1-1; possibly TRBD1 for D (6 bases). CDR1 and CDR2 (germline): SNHLY, FYNNEI. This CDR3 has 14 amino acids. The CDR3 nucleotides are TGTGCCAGCAGTGAGGGGGCAGGGAACACTGAAGCTCTCTTT. This encodes CASSEGAGNTEALF.